This TCR beta chain was obtained from a study of blood T cells in healthy people across ages. Study-wide results and caveats: Among long-lived donors, naive CD4+ cells were more numerous and diversity higher than in aged donors.

Next came a second PCR, run for about 6 to 11 cycles, which used a sample-barcoded 5' primer along with a J-beta primer mix. Each sample yielded at least 2.5 million CDR3-containing paired-end reads. From the 5' RACE reads, TCRdb called clonotypes with MiXCR, one entry per CDR3 protein. The sample shows some 940,000 distinct CDR3 sequences, roughly 28% of them seen only once. The table lists this clonotype with a few counts. Its target is not known. The CDR3 totals 15 residues. Per the germline V gene, CDR1 is SGHRS and CDR2 is YFSETQ. The V and J ends lost 4 bases and 4 bases, in that order; junction bases with no gene match: 7. Separately, the same data were catalogued under a study of T cells of mothers and their children. That paper states: A slight, non-significant increase in overlap was found for related mother-child pairs relative to unrelated pairs. The authors identified no persistent microchimeric T cell clones.

Material for sequencing was blood. The receptor was isolated from a woman between 40 and 50 years old in good health. V is TRBV5-1 and J is TRBJ2-3, with 9 positions matching TRBD1. The DNA for the CDR3 is TGCGCCAGCAGCCCCGGACAGGGGTGGGCAGATACGCAGTATTTT. Translating gives CASSPGQGWADTQYF. The variable domain in full, with the rest retrieved from reference TRBV5-1 and TRBJ2-3, is KAGVTQTPRYLIKTRGQQVTLSCSPISGHRSVSWYQQTPGQGLQFLFEYFSETQRNKGNFPGRFSGRQFSNSRSEMNVSTLELGDSALYLCASSPGQGWADTQYFGPGTRLTVL.